The 18 T cell receptor beta chains listed next were all sequenced from one sample in a study of T cells after yellow fever vaccination. TCRdb re-derived calls from the 5' RACE reads in MiXCR, one entry per CDR3 protein. The sample lists about 340,000 distinct CDR3 sequences; around an eighth were seen once. This specimen was CD4+ T cells sorted from PBMCs, taken 15 days after the yellow fever booster vaccination. These receptors were collected from a man between 18 and 35 years old who received the YFV17D yellow fever vaccine.

The sample holds a few counts of this clonotype. The J gene is TRBJ1-1, the V gene TRBV20-1; 8 bases agree with TRBD1. The CDR3 has 20 residues. Germline V gives CDR1 DFQATT, CDR2 SNEGSKA (reference sequence). The ends lost 1 base at V and 2 bases at J; junction bases unmatched: 21. CDR3 coding DNA: TGCAGTGCTAGAGGGAGGGCACAGGGGGACTCCAGATCATTAAACACTGAAGCTTTCTTT. Its protein is CSARGRAQGDSRSLNTEAFF.

The V gene is TRBV14, the J gene TRBJ1-1, with TRBD1 identical over 11 bases. CDR1 and CDR2 from the germline V gene are SGHDN and FVKESK. This CDR3 contains 13 residues. The ends lost 3 bases at V and 11 bases at J; junction bases unmatched: 5. CDR3 sequence (DNA): TGTGCCAGCAGCCAGGACAGGGGGCAGACGGCTTTCTTT. It translates to CASSQDRGQTAFF.

This clonotype has just a few counts. The chain joins TRBV6-5 to TRBJ1-3; a possible D gene is TRBD1 (5 bases). Germline assignment: CDR1 MNHEY and CDR2 SVGAGI. This CDR3 contains 16 residues. V shed 6 bases and J shed 0 bases, with 15 bases lying between them. The CDR3 sequence: CASRRKAGPSGNTIYF. The CDR3 DNA is TGTGCCAGCAGACGCAAGGCAGGGCCCTCTGGAAACACCATATATTTT.

J is TRBJ2-7 and V is TRBV6-2 or TRBV6-3; D may correspond to TRBD1 or TRBD2 (5 bases each). With 5 bases removed from V and 3 bases from J, the gap between germline ends came to 23 bases. Germline CDR1 reads MNHEY; CDR2 reads SVGEGT. The length of the CDR3 is 17 residues. CDR3 in DNA: TGTGCCAGCAGTCACCCCGACGGTTGGGACCGCCTCTACGAGCAGTACGTC. It encodes CASSHPDGWDRLYEQYV.

This clonotype was detected a few times. The V and J genes are TRBV30 and TRBJ2-7, with TRBD2 identical over 11 bases. V trimming: 6 bases; J trimming: 3 bases; junction bases outside the gene matches: 4. The length of the CDR3 is 13 residues. Germline CDR1 reads GTSNPN; CDR2 reads SVGIG (reference sequence). The CDR3 loop is CACNGLAGYEQYF. DNA for the CDR3: TGTGCCTGTAACGGACTAGCGGGCTACGAGCAGTACTTC.

The chain couples TRBV4-3 to TRBJ2-1; a weak D match, TRBD2 (6 bases). The germline V and J ends were trimmed by 0 bases and 5 bases, with 17 bases remaining between them. Germline CDR1 is LGHNA and CDR2 is YSLEER. The CDR3 covers 17 residues. The CDR3 nucleotides are TGCGCCAGCAGCCAAGATCCGATCGGAGGGGTGGACAATGAGCAGTTCTTC. Residues: CASSQDPIGGVDNEQFF.

The chain recombines TRBV7-8 with TRBJ1-5; tentative D call: TRBD1 (5 bases). Trimming stripped 3 bases from V and 1 base from J, with 19 bases between. This CDR3 spans 18 amino acids. Germline CDR1 is SGHVS and CDR2 is FQNEAQ. CDR3 in amino acids: CASSFWGPLRGSNQPQHF. The CDR3 DNA is TGTGCCAGCAGCTTCTGGGGCCCCTTGAGGGGAAGCAATCAGCCCCAGCATTTT.

This clonotype showed up just once. V is TRBV12-5 and J is TRBJ2-4, with a possible D match to TRBD1 (5 bases). V lost 6 bases and J 8 bases, leaving 14 bases between the germline ends. Germline values: CDR1 LGHNT, CDR2 FRNRAP. The CDR3 consists of 13 residues. CDR3 region: CASGRQHVDIQYF. The CDR3, as DNA: TGTGCTAGTGGGCGACAGCATGTGGACATTCAGTACTTC.

This clonotype showed up just a few times. The CDR3 sequence: CASTPLGWISGELFF. The DNA of the CDR3 is TGTGCCAGCACCCCGCTCGGGTGGATTTCCGGGGAGCTGTTTTTT. The gene calls are TRBV11-2 and TRBJ2-2; unclear D gene. The CDR3 sequence is 15 residues long. With 7 bases removed from V and 6 bases from J, the gap between germline ends came to 18 bases. CDR1 and CDR2 from the germline V gene are SGHAT and FQNNGV.

This clonotype was observed many times. The chain carries TRBV5-4 and TRBJ2-2; possible D gene TRBD2, 7 bases. CDR1 and CDR2 from the germline V gene are SGHNT and YYREEE (reference sequence). V gave up 4 bases and J gave up 0 bases, with 10 bases separating them. The CDR3 extends over 15 amino acids. CDR3 in amino acids: CASSAGAANTGELFF. CDR3 nucleotides: TGTGCCAGCAGCGCGGGGGCAGCGAACACCGGGGAGCTGTTTTTT.

The chain recombines TRBV11-2 with TRBJ2-1, with 7 bases aligning to TRBD2. The J segment lost 0 bases and the V segment lost 7 bases, leaving 9 bases of the junction unmatched. Germline-derived CDR1 and CDR2 are SGHAT and FQNNGV. The CDR3 loop spans 16 amino acids. Here the CDR3 reads CASIPGRGSSYNEQFF. DNA of the CDR3: TGTGCCAGCATCCCTGGGCGCGGGAGCTCCTACAATGAGCAGTTCTTC.

This clonotype was seen a handful of times. The chain carries TRBV24-1 and TRBJ2-7, with a tentative D call TRBD2 (6 bases). The CDR3 runs to 15 residues. Germline CDR1 and CDR2: KGHDR and SFDVKD. V gave up 2 bases and J gave up 2 bases, with 12 bases separating them. The CDR3 loop reads CATSDWGEPPYEQYF. The CDR3 DNA is TGTGCCACCAGTGATTGGGGGGAACCGCCCTACGAGCAGTACTTC.

This clonotype was seen repeatedly, ten times or more. This rearrangement joins TRBV20-1 to TRBJ1-5, with 7 bases that match TRBD1. CDR3 length equals 16 residues. Trimming removed 0 bases from V and 7 bases from J; junction bases left unmatched: 12. Germline CDR1 DFQATT, CDR2 SNEGSKA (reference sequence). The CDR3 reads CSARDQTRQGEQPQHF. The CDR3 nucleotides are TGCAGTGCTAGAGACCAAACCCGACAGGGTGAACAGCCCCAGCATTTT.

This clonotype showed up just a few times. This sequence joins TRBV4-3 and TRBJ2-1; 11 positions match TRBD2. The germline gives CDR1 LGHNA, CDR2 YSLEER. The CDR3 consists of 16 residues. The V gene end was trimmed by 3 bases and the J gene end by 8 bases; junction bases not matched to a gene: 9. CDR3 nucleotide sequence: TGCGCCAGCAGCCACCTTCTAGCGGGGGGCGTCGATGAGCAGTTCTTC. Translation gives CASSHLLAGGVDEQFF.

This clonotype showed up many times. This chain uses TRBV7-6 with TRBJ2-6; the D gene is possibly TRBD1 (5 bases). CDR3 length: 14 amino acids. Germline CDR1 and CDR2: SGHVS and FNYEAQ. Trimming took 7 bases from V and 0 from J, leaving 7 bases between them. The CDR3 DNA follows: TGTGCCAGCACCGACAGCTCTGGGGCCAACGTCCTGACTTTC. Translating it yields CASTDSSGANVLTF.

The chain employs TRBV3-1 and TRBJ1-1; D not certain. Trimming stripped 5 bases from V and 4 bases from J, with 17 bases between. This CDR3 has 15 amino acids. The germline V gene has CDR1 LGHDT and CDR2 YNNKEL (reference sequence). CDR3 in DNA: TGTGCCAGCAGCTCCTGGGTGGTCCAGCCCACTGAAGCTTTCTTT. It translates to CASSSWVVQPTEAFF.

This clonotype occurred a few times. The chain couples TRBV7-9 to TRBJ2-1; a weak D match, TRBD1 (5 bases). V was pared by 2 bases and J by 10 bases, with 6 bases between. CDR1 is SEHNR, CDR2 FQNEAQ, per germline (reference sequence). There are 11 residues in the CDR3. The CDR3 region is CASSLNREQFF. The CDR3 nucleotides are TGTGCCAGCAGCTTAAACAGGGAGCAGTTCTTC. Supplemented by reference TRBV7-9 and TRBJ2-1, the full variable domain reads DTGVSQNPRHKITKRGQNVTFRCDPISEHNRLYWYRQTLGQGPEFLTYFQNEAQLEKSRLLSDRFSAERPKGSFSTLEIQRTEQGDSAMYLCASSLNREQFFGPGTRLTVL.

This clonotype was detected only a few times. This chain links TRBV7-2 with TRBJ2-3; D may be TRBD1 or TRBD2 (5 bases each). This CDR3 spans 14 amino acids. The V end lost 2 bases, the J end lost 6 bases, and 12 bases lay between the germline ends. Germline V lookup: CDR1 SGHTA, CDR2 FQGNSA. Here the CDR3 reads CASSLSSGRDTQYF. The CDR3, as DNA: TGTGCCAGCAGCTTAAGCTCGGGACGGGATACGCAGTATTTT. The entire variable domain, with the rest obtained from reference TRBV7-2 and TRBJ2-3, is as follows: GAGVSQSPSNKVTEKGKDVELRCDPISGHTALYWYRQSLGQGLEFLIYFQGNSAPDKSGLPSDRFSAERTGGSVSTLTIQRTQQEDSAVYLCASSLSSGRDTQYFGPGTRLTVL.